This record concerns one TCR beta chain sequence. Its antigen is unidentified. These data are taken from a study of shared clonotypes between healthy human individuals. Study details: CD4 naive cells filled three plates per donor, CD4 memory three, CD8 naive two and CD8 memory one.

Positively selected for CCR7, the CD45RO-negative cells used as naive CD8 cells excluded terminally differentiated effector memory CD45RA+ cells. Study-wide findings and caveats: Memory subsets had estimated richness that was generally smaller than that of naive subsets.

The V end lost 6 bases, the J end lost 5 bases, and 20 bases lay between the germline ends. CDR1 is MGHRA and CDR2 is YSYEKL in the germline V gene. The CDR3 has 15 residues. DNA at about 210 ng, approximately 30,000 T cell genomes, went into sorted-subset replicate PCRs. Here immunoSEQ multiplex PCR was the method, and the copy in TCRdb shows in-frame clones only, minus some. The sample holds around 1.9 million clones, 93% seen once. The chain employs TRBV4-1 and TRBJ2-7, with unresolved D. Sequenced: naive CD8+ T cells from PBMCs. The source is a man younger than 35 in good health. Some clones in this sample may be carry-over from other donors' samples. CDR3 nucleotides: TGCGCCAGCAGACCTTCTATCAACCGTTTAGACGAGCAGTACTTC. Translated, it gives CASRPSINRLDEQYF.